Listed below are T cell receptor beta chains from one sample, sequenced in a study of cytomegalovirus exposure and HLA in healthy donors. The data were produced by immunoSEQ multiplex PCR, yet TCRdb's version contains in-frame clones alone and is incomplete. Here the sample spans 150,000 to 200,000 clones, around three quarters being singletons. Sequences were obtained from PBMCs. These TCRs come from a woman aged 25 to 39 in good health and CMV-seropositive. Both conserved end residues are part of each CDR3. Fields, in order: J gene, D gene, V gene, clone size, CDR3 protein, CDR3 DNA. A D gene is named only where the DNA matches it firmly. Clone size, where shown, is once, few, many, or a class for clones that have expanded.

j_call: TRBJ1-3; d_call: .; v_call: TRBV28; clone_size: .; cdr3_aa: CASSLSRGAGNTIYF; cdr3_nt: TGTGCCAGCAGTTTATCCCGGGGAGCCGGAAACACCATATATTTT
j_call: TRBJ2-7; d_call: TRBD1; v_call: TRBV19; clone_size: .; cdr3_aa: CASSHGTGALEQYF; cdr3_nt: TGTGCCAGTAGTCACGGGACAGGGGCTCTCGAGCAGTACTTC
j_call: TRBJ1-5; d_call: TRBD1; v_call: TRBV28; clone_size: .; cdr3_aa: CASSFRDRRNQPQHF; cdr3_nt: TGTGCCAGCAGTTTCCGGGACAGGCGCAATCAGCCCCAGCATTTT
j_call: TRBJ2-1; d_call: TRBD2; v_call: TRBV30; clone_size: .; cdr3_aa: CAWSVLLAGGLGNEQFF; cdr3_nt: TGTGCCTGGAGTGTACTACTAGCGGGAGGGCTTGGTAATGAGCAGTTCTTC
j_call: TRBJ1-1; d_call: .; v_call: TRBV28; clone_size: .; cdr3_aa: CASSFVAGQHTEAFF; cdr3_nt: TGTGCCAGCAGTTTCGTCGCTGGACAGCACACTGAAGCTTTCTTT
j_call: TRBJ1-2; d_call: TRBD1; v_call: TRBV2; clone_size: .; cdr3_aa: CARGETGEFYGYTF; cdr3_nt: TGTGCCAGAGGAGAGACAGGGGAGTTCTATGGCTACACCTTC
j_call: TRBJ1-1; d_call: .; v_call: TRBV7-9; clone_size: .; cdr3_aa: CASSSTKFPQGGNEAFF; cdr3_nt: TGTGCCAGCAGCTCCACTAAATTCCCCCAGGGTGGAAATGAAGCTTTCTTT
j_call: TRBJ1-2; d_call: TRBD1; v_call: TRBV6-5; clone_size: once; cdr3_aa: CASRVTGVNYGYTF; cdr3_nt: TGTGCCAGCAGAGTGACAGGGGTGAACTATGGCTACACCTTC
j_call: TRBJ1-3; d_call: .; v_call: TRBV18; clone_size: .; cdr3_aa: CASSPREGGSGNTIYF; cdr3_nt: TGTGCCAGCTCACCACGGGAGGGAGGATCTGGAAACACCATATATTTT
j_call: TRBJ1-6; d_call: .; v_call: TRBV30; clone_size: .; cdr3_aa: CAWRDYTNSPLHF; cdr3_nt: TGTGCCTGGAGAGACTATACCAATTCACCCCTCCACTTT
j_call: TRBJ2-2; d_call: .; v_call: TRBV4-3; clone_size: .; cdr3_aa: CASSQDTGAGELFF; cdr3_nt: TGCGCCAGCAGCCAAGATACGGGGGCCGGGGAGCTGTTTTTT
j_call: TRBJ1-1; d_call: .; v_call: TRBV20-1; clone_size: few; cdr3_aa: CSAALNTEAFF; cdr3_nt: TGCAGTGCCGCCCTAAACACTGAAGCTTTCTTT
j_call: TRBJ1-2; d_call: TRBD1; v_call: TRBV2; clone_size: .; cdr3_aa: CASSEARQGAFYGYTF; cdr3_nt: TGTGCCAGCAGTGAAGCCCGCCAGGGGGCCTTCTATGGCTACACCTTC
j_call: TRBJ1-1; d_call: .; v_call: TRBV20-1; clone_size: .; cdr3_aa: CSANRVATFF; cdr3_nt: TGCAGTGCTAACAGGGTCGCGACTTTCTTT
j_call: TRBJ1-1; d_call: TRBD1; v_call: TRBV9; clone_size: .; cdr3_aa: CASSGTGTGFTEAFF; cdr3_nt: TGTGCCAGCAGCGGAACCGGGACAGGGTTCACTGAAGCTTTCTTT
j_call: TRBJ1-1; d_call: .; v_call: TRBV7-2; clone_size: .; cdr3_aa: CASSTRTLGGTEAFF; cdr3_nt: TGTGCCAGCAGTACCAGGACCTTGGGGGGCACTGAAGCTTTCTTT
j_call: TRBJ1-2; d_call: .; v_call: TRBV2; clone_size: few; cdr3_aa: CASSEGRYGYTF; cdr3_nt: TGTGCCAGCAGTGAAGGGCGGTATGGCTACACCTTC
j_call: TRBJ1-1; d_call: .; v_call: TRBV6-1; clone_size: few; cdr3_aa: CASSVGGNTEAFF; cdr3_nt: TGTGCCAGCAGTGTGGGGGGGAACACTGAAGCTTTCTTT
j_call: TRBJ1-1; d_call: .; v_call: TRBV5-1; clone_size: .; cdr3_aa: CASSDPGAGDTEAFF; cdr3_nt: TGCGCCAGCAGCGACCCAGGGGCGGGGGACACTGAAGCTTTCTTT
j_call: TRBJ2-7; d_call: .; v_call: TRBV7-2; clone_size: .; cdr3_aa: CASSLAGGSASYEQYF; cdr3_nt: TGTGCCAGCAGCTTAGCGGGGGGTTCCGCTTCCTACGAGCAGTACTTC
j_call: TRBJ2-3; d_call: .; v_call: TRBV9; clone_size: .; cdr3_aa: CASSDRGGGTDTQYF; cdr3_nt: TGTGCCAGCAGTGATAGAGGAGGGGGCACAGATACGCAGTATTTT
j_call: TRBJ1-2; d_call: .; v_call: TRBV5-5; clone_size: .; cdr3_aa: CASSLIQGVGYTF; cdr3_nt: TGTGCCAGCAGCTTGATACAGGGAGTTGGCTACACCTTC